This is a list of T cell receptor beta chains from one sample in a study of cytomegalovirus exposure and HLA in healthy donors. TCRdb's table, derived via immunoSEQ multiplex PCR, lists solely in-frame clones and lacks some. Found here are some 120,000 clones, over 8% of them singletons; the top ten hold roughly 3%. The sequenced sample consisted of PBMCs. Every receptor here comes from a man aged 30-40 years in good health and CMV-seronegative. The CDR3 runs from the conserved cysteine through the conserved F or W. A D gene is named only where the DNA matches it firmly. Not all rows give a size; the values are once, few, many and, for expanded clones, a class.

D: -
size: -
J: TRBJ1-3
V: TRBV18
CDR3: CASSPEVANTIYF
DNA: TGTGCCAGCTCACCAGAGGTCGCAAACACCATATATTTT

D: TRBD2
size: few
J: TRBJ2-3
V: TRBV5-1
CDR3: CASSFGGVLAGVTDTQYF
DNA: TGCGCCAGCAGCTTCGGGGGTGTACTGGCGGGAGTCACAGATACGCAGTATTTT

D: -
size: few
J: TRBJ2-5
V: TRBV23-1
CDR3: CASSQPEETQYF
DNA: TGCGCCAGCAGTCAACCGGAAGAGACCCAGTACTTC

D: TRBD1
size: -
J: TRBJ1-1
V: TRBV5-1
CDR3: CASSFGAGGVLNTEAFF
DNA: TGCGCCAGCAGCTTTGGCGCAGGGGGAGTCTTGAACACTGAAGCTTTCTTT

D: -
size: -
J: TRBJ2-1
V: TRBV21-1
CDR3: CASSRKITSGAYYNEQFF
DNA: TGTGCCAGCAGCCGTAAGATAACTAGCGGTGCCTACTACAATGAGCAGTTCTTC

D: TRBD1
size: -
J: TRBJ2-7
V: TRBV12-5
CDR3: CASGLTRGTGRLYEQYF
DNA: TGTGCTAGTGGTTTGACAAGAGGGACAGGGCGTTTGTACGAGCAGTACTTC

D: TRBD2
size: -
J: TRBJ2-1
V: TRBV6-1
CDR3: CASSESASGMAEQFF
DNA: TGTGCCAGCAGTGAATCCGCTAGCGGGATGGCTGAGCAGTTCTTC

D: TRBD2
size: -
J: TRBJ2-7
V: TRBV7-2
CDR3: CASSLVAGRLTYEQYF
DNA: TGTGCCAGCAGCTTAGTAGCGGGTAGGTTAACCTACGAGCAGTACTTC

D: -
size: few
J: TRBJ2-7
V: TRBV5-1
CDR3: CASSLGGLSAEQYF
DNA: TGCGCCAGCAGCTTGGGGGGGCTTAGCGCCGAGCAGTACTTC

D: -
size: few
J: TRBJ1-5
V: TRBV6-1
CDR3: CASSEWGDGNQPQHF
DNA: TGTGCCAGCAGTGAATGGGGGGACGGCAATCAGCCCCAGCATTTT

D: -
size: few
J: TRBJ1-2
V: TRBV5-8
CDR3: CASSFSRDRDGYTF
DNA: TGTGCCAGCAGCTTCTCCAGGGATAGAGATGGCTACACCTTC

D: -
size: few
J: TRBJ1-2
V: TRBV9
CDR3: CASSKRQDIGYTF
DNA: TGTGCCAGCAGCAAGCGACAGGATATCGGCTACACCTTC

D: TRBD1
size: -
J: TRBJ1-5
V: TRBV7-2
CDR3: CASSSDRNNQPQHF
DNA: TGTGCCAGCAGCTCGGACAGGAACAATCAGCCCCAGCATTTT

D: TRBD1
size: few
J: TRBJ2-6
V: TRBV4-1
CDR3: CASSQPTGRGANVLTF
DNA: TGCGCCAGCAGCCAACCGACAGGGAGAGGGGCCAACGTCCTGACTTTC

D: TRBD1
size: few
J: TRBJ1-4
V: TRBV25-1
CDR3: CASSGGSRDRGAEKLFF
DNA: TGTGCCAGCAGTGGCGGGAGCCGGGACAGGGGAGCTGAAAAACTGTTTTTT

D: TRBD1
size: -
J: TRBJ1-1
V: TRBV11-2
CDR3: CASSFRTGGTEAFF
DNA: TGTGCCAGCAGCTTTAGGACAGGGGGCACTGAAGCTTTCTTT

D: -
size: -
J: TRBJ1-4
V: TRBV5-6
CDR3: CASSPTAGQGGEKLFF
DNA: TGTGCCAGCAGCCCGACTGCTGGGCAGGGCGGCGAAAAACTGTTTTTT

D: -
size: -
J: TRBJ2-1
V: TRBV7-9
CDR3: CASSSVDPGVGNEQFF
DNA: TGTGCCAGCAGCTCAGTAGACCCGGGGGTCGGCAATGAGCAGTTCTTC

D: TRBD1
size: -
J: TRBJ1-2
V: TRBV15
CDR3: CATSLDRGSYGYTF
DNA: TGTGCCACCAGCCTGGACAGGGGGAGTTACGGCTACACCTTC

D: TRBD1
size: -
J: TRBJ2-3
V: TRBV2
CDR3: CASSNRDRSTDKQYF
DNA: TGTGCCAGCAGTAACCGGGACAGAAGCACAGATAAGCAGTATTTT

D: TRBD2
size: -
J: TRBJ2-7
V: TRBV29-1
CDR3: CSALAGYEQYF
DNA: TGCAGCGCACTAGCGGGGTACGAGCAGTACTTC

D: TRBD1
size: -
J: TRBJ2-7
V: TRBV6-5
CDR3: CASRTGGRYEQYF
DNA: TGTGCCAGCAGGACAGGGGGTCGGTACGAGCAGTACTTC

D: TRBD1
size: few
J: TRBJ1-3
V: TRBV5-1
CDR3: CASSRNTGDSGNTIYF
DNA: TGCGCCAGCAGCCGTAATACAGGGGACTCTGGAAACACCATATATTTT

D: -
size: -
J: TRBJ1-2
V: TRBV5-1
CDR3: CASSLAPTGYGYTF
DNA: TGCGCCAGCAGCTTGGCACCTACAGGGTATGGCTACACCTTC

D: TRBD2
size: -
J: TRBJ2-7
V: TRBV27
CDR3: CASSFSGTSPNQQYF
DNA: TGTGCCAGCAGTTTCTCCGGGACTAGCCCAAATCAGCAGTACTTC

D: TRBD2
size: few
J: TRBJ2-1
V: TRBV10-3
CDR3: CAISDRAGAVEQFF
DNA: TGTGCCATCAGTGACCGAGCGGGAGCGGTTGAGCAGTTCTTC

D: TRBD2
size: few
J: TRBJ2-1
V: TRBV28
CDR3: CASSRSGSITYNEQFF
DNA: TGTGCCAGCAGTCGTAGCGGGAGTATCACCTACAATGAGCAGTTCTTC

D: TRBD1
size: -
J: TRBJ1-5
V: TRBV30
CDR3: CAWSLTGGWGNQPQHF
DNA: TGTGCCTGGAGCCTGACAGGGGGCTGGGGCAATCAGCCCCAGCATTTT

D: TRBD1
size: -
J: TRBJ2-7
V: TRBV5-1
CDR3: CASSLRQGVPYEQYF
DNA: TGCGCCAGCAGCTTAAGACAGGGGGTCCCCTACGAGCAGTACTTC

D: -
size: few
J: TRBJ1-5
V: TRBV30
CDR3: CAWRVGGNQPQHF
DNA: TGTGCCTGGAGGGTGGGCGGCAATCAGCCCCAGCATTTT

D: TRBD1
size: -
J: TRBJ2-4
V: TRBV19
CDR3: CASSRSDRGKENIQYF
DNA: TGTGCCAGTAGTCGCTCCGACAGGGGAAAAGAAAACATTCAGTACTTC

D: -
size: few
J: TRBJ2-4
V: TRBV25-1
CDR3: CASSRGNKNIQYF
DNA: TGTGCCAGCAGTCGGGGTAACAAAAACATTCAGTACTTC

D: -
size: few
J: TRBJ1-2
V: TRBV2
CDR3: CASRFSEGTGYTF
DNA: TGTGCCAGCAGATTTTCAGAGGGTACTGGCTACACCTTC

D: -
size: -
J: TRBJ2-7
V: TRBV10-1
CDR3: CASSESFSEQYF
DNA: TGCGCCAGCAGCGAGAGCTTTTCCGAGCAGTACTTC

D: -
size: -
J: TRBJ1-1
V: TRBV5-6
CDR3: CASSPGVNTEAFF
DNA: TGTGCCAGCAGCCCCGGGGTGAACACTGAAGCTTTCTTT

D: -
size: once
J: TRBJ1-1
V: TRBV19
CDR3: CASSLTRTEAFF
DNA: TGTGCCAGTAGTCTGACTCGGACTGAAGCTTTCTTT